A single sample gave rise to the 25 T cell receptor beta chains below, sequenced in a study of cytomegalovirus exposure and HLA in healthy donors. Profiled with immunoSEQ multiplex PCR; TCRdb holds only in-frame clones, not every one. The table has about 130,000 clones, about nine tenths seen once. The sequenced sample consisted of PBMCs. All receptors come from a man between 25 and 39 years old in good health and CMV-seronegative.

This rearrangement joins TRBV2 to TRBJ2-1; a weak D match, TRBD2 (6 bases). The CDR3 has 16 residues. The V gene's germline CDR1 is SNHLY and CDR2 FYNNEI. Trimming took 2 bases from V and 6 from J, leaving 17 bases between them. The CDR3 protein is CASSEWREDPFNEQFF. The CDR3 DNA reads TGTGCCAGCAGTGAATGGCGGGAAGACCCTTTCAATGAGCAGTTCTTC.

The chain recombines TRBV19 with TRBJ2-1; 8 bases map to TRBD2. This CDR3 region has 15 residues. Per the germline V gene, CDR1 is LNHDA and CDR2 is SQIVND (reference sequence). The J segment lost 5 bases and the V segment lost 6 bases, leaving 9 bases of the junction unmatched. CDR3 in DNA: TGTGCCAGTAGACACTTCGGGGGGGCCCACAATGAGCAGTTCTTC. This gives the protein CASRHFGGAHNEQFF.

This chain links TRBV7-2 with TRBJ1-3; TRBD1 is a possible D gene (5 bases). Germline V lookup: CDR1 SGHTA, CDR2 FQGNSA. This CDR3 contains 14 residues. V dropped 5 bases and J dropped 0 bases, with 8 bases sitting between them. CDR3 protein: CASSPQVSGNTIYF. The DNA of the CDR3 is TGTGCCAGCAGCCCACAGGTCTCTGGAAACACCATATATTTT.

By sample share, this clone is medium-sized. The chain joins TRBV5-1 to TRBJ1-6; the D gene is possibly TRBD1 (5 bases). In germline, CDR1 is SGHRS, CDR2 YFSETQ. This CDR3 region has 13 residues. The germline V and J ends were trimmed by 3 bases and 11 bases, with 12 bases remaining between them. CDR3 loop: CASSWGLITPLHF. The CDR3 nucleotides read TGCGCCAGCAGCTGGGGACTCATTACACCCCTCCACTTT.

The chain carries TRBV28 and TRBJ1-5, with D perhaps TRBD1 (6 bases). Germline loops: CDR1 MDHEN, CDR2 SYDVKM. The ends were cut back, 6 bases at V and 2 bases at J, with 14 bases in the middle. The CDR3 spans 15 residues. The CDR3 nucleotides read TGTGCCAGCAGGGGGCAGGGGATCGGCAATCAGCCCCAGCATTTT. This gives the protein CASRGQGIGNQPQHF.

The V and J genes are TRBV19 and TRBJ1-1; D is perhaps TRBD1 (5 bases). This CDR3 has 13 residues. Germline CDR1 is LNHDA and CDR2 is SQIVND (reference sequence). V gave up 7 bases and J gave up 1 base, with 10 bases separating them. CDR3 nucleotide sequence: TGTGCCAGTATCTGGGGCGAGAACACTGAAGCTTTCTTT. Its translation: CASIWGENTEAFF.

This clone appeared a few times. The rearrangement uses TRBV19 and TRBJ1-2; the D is unclear. The CDR3 consists of 14 residues. Germline V gene sequence: CDR1 LNHDA, CDR2 SQIVND (reference sequence). V lost 3 bases and J 0 bases, leaving 8 bases between the germline ends. CDR3: CASSMREPNYGYTF. As DNA, the CDR3 is TGTGCCAGTAGTATGAGGGAGCCTAACTATGGCTACACCTTC.

The genes are TRBV19 and TRBJ1-2, with D possibly TRBD1 on 5 matching bases. Trimming took 6 bases from V and 5 from J, leaving 19 bases between them. Germline loops: CDR1 LNHDA, CDR2 SQIVND (reference sequence). This CDR3 spans 15 amino acids. The CDR3 is CASRLGGPGGYGYTF. CDR3 DNA sequence: TGTGCCAGTAGATTAGGAGGCCCCGGGGGATATGGCTACACCTTC.

The chain couples TRBV7-9 to TRBJ1-2, with D perhaps matching TRBD1 (5 bases). Between the trimmed V and J ends, which lost 0 bases and 4 bases, there was a span of 18 bases. The germline V gene encodes CDR1 SEHNR and CDR2 FQNEAQ (reference sequence). CDR3 length equals 17 residues. CDR3 residues: CASSLAGQSEKTYGYTF. CDR3 sequence (DNA): TGTGCCAGCAGCTTAGCCGGACAAAGCGAGAAGACCTATGGCTACACCTTC.

V usage is TRBV6-5 and J usage is TRBJ2-5; TRBD1 is a possible D gene (5 bases). This CDR3 comprises 13 residues. CDR1 is MNHEY, CDR2 SVGAGI, per germline. V was shortened by 2 bases and J by 3 bases, with 7 bases between the two germline ends. CDR3 protein: CASSYKGKETQYF. CDR3 DNA sequence: TGTGCCAGCAGTTACAAGGGGAAAGAGACCCAGTACTTC.

This clone was counted once. J is TRBJ1-6 and V is TRBV6-5, with 8 bases that match TRBD1. The CDR3 is 14 residues long. Losses at the gene ends were 10 bases for V and 12 bases for J; bases not matched to a gene: 14. Germline V gives CDR1 MNHEY, CDR2 SVGAGI. The CDR3 here is CATNQGQGTRPLHF. CDR3 nucleotide sequence: TGTGCCACTAACCAAGGACAGGGAACTCGACCCCTCCACTTT.

This rearrangement joins TRBV28 to TRBJ2-3, with D possibly being TRBD2 (5 bases). The CDR3 has 13 residues. Trimming stripped 1 base from V and 8 bases from J, with 10 bases between. Germline CDR1 is MDHEN and CDR2 is SYDVKM. The CDR3: CASSLLKAGTQYF. The DNA of the CDR3 is TGTGCCAGCAGTTTATTGAAGGCGGGTACGCAGTATTTT.

The chain combines TRBV6-5 with TRBJ2-5; 11 bases agree with TRBD1. Germline assignment: CDR1 MNHEY and CDR2 SVGAGI. The trim removed 6 bases at V and 10 bases at J, leaving 7 bases unmatched. The CDR3 loop spans 13 amino acids. The chain's CDR3 is CASRSRDRGNQYF. CDR3 nucleotides: TGTGCCAGCAGAAGCCGGGACAGGGGGAACCAGTACTTC.

The chain links TRBV10-3 to TRBJ1-5; TRBD1 matches at 7 bases. The CDR3 extends over 15 amino acids. V was clipped by 0 bases and J by 4 bases; unmatched bases: 3. Germline V gene lookup returns CDR1 ENHRY and CDR2 SYGVKD. The CDR3 loop is CAISESDRLNQPQHF. CDR3 DNA: TGTGCCATCAGTGAGTCGGACAGGTTGAATCAGCCCCAGCATTTT.

The gene calls are TRBV7-6 and TRBJ1-4, with TRBD1 identical over 8 bases. The J segment lost 8 bases and the V segment lost 1 base, leaving 9 bases of the junction unmatched. The length of the CDR3 is 16 residues. The germline V gene has CDR1 SGHVS and CDR2 FNYEAQ. The CDR3 nucleotides read TGTGCCAGCAGCTTAGGTTATCAGGGGGCCGGAGAAAAACTGTTTTTT. It yields the protein CASSLGYQGAGEKLFF.

The gene calls are TRBV28 and TRBJ2-7, with TRBD1 matching 9 bases. The CDR3 sequence is 14 residues long. CDR1 is MDHEN and CDR2 is SYDVKM in the germline V gene. The J segment lost 5 bases and the V segment lost 8 bases, leaving 10 bases of the junction unmatched. CDR3 nucleotide sequence: TGTGCCAGCCTCCGGGACAGGGTCAGGGACGAGCAGTACTTC. It is translated as CASLRDRVRDEQYF. The full variable domain, rest sourced from reference TRBV28 and TRBJ2-7, is DVKVTQSSRYLVKRTGEKVFLECVQDMDHENMFWYRQDPGLGLRLIYFSYDVKMKEKGDIPEGYSVSREKKERFSLILESASTNQTSMYLCASLRDRVRDEQYFGPGTRLTVT.

The V and J genes are TRBV29-1 and TRBJ2-5; TRBD1 is a possible D gene (5 bases). Germline CDR1 reads SQVTM; CDR2 reads ANQGSEA. CDR3 length: 11 residues. Trimming left V 8 bases short and J 6 bases short, with 13 bases between. CDR3 loop: CSTRAGQTQYF. The DNA of the CDR3 is TGCAGCACCAGGGCTGGGCAGACCCAGTACTTC. The complete variable domain, with remaining parts taken from reference TRBV29-1 and TRBJ2-5, reads SAVISQKPSRDICQRGTSLTIQCQVDSQVTMMFWYRQQPGQSLTLIATANQGSEATYESGFVIDKFPISRPNLTFSTLTVSNMSPEDSSIYLCSTRAGQTQYFGPGTRLLVL.

The chain employs TRBV27 and TRBJ2-7; 10 nucleotides line up with TRBD1. Unmatched junction bases numbered 3, after V lost 5 bases and J lost 5 bases. Per the germline V gene, CDR1 is MNHEY and CDR2 is SMNVEV (reference sequence). The CDR3 covers 13 residues. This CDR3 is CASSVTGGNEQYF. The DNA of the CDR3 is TGTGCCAGCAGTGTGACAGGGGGCAACGAGCAGTACTTC.

The chain recombines TRBV11-3 with TRBJ2-2, with TRBD1 matching 12 bases. V was clipped by 5 bases and J by 4 bases; unmatched bases: 8. Germline CDR1 SGHNT, CDR2 YENEEA. This CDR3 has 17 residues. This CDR3 is CASSKSGTGGGTGELFF. The CDR3 coding sequence is TGTGCCAGCAGCAAGTCCGGGACAGGGGGCGGCACCGGGGAGCTGTTTTTT.

This chain connects TRBV6-1 to TRBJ1-2; D gene uncertain. The germline V and J ends were trimmed by 2 bases and 1 base, with 17 bases remaining between them. The germline CDR1 and CDR2 sequences are MNHNS and SASEGT. This CDR3 has 17 residues. CDR3 nucleotide sequence: TGTGCCAGCAGTGAAAGGGAGGGTTGGCGGTTTAACTATGGCTACACCTTC. Translating gives CASSEREGWRFNYGYTF.

DNA for the CDR3: TGCGCCAGCAGCCGTATCGGGGTTGGAGAGACCCAGTACTTC. As protein: CASSRIGVGETQYF. The chain links TRBV4-1 to TRBJ2-5; D might be TRBD2 (5 bases). CDR3 length equals 14 residues. Germline CDR1 and CDR2: MGHRA and YSYEKL. Trimming shortened V by 4 bases and J by 4 bases, and 13 bases separated the two germline ends.

The chain recombines TRBV4-1 with TRBJ1-3, with 7 bases that match TRBD1. The CDR3 consists of 15 residues. V shed 2 bases, J shed 5 bases, and the junction held 6 bases outside the gene matches. CDR1 is MGHRA and CDR2 is YSYEKL in the germline V gene. The CDR3 reads CASSQPWDSRNTIYF. CDR3 nucleotides: TGCGCCAGCAGCCAACCTTGGGACAGCCGAAACACCATATATTTT.

The chain recombines TRBV6-7 with TRBJ2-5; D is ambiguous. Being an ORF, TRBV6-7 has a function that is uncertain. This CDR3 comprises 17 residues. V lost 0 bases and J lost 2, with 16 bases in between. CDR3 sequence (DNA): TGTGCCAGCAGTTACTCCCTCCAGCTAGGTAAACAAGAGACCCAGTACTTC. Translated: CASSYSLQLGKQETQYF.

The genes are TRBV19 and TRBJ2-7, with 7 positions matching TRBD1. V was pared by 3 bases and J by 5 bases, with 7 bases of the junction left unmatched. Germline V lookup: CDR1 LNHDA, CDR2 SQIVND (reference sequence). CDR3 length equals 14 residues. As DNA, the CDR3 is TGTGCCAGTAGTATGGTACAGGGGCTCAACGAGCAGTACTTC. As protein: CASSMVQGLNEQYF.

This clone was found once. The rearrangement uses TRBV5-8 and TRBJ2-5, with 8 bases fitting TRBD1. Germline CDR1 is SGHTS and CDR2 is YDEGEE. V gave up 3 bases and J gave up 2 bases; unmatched junction bases: 3. The CDR3 runs to 14 residues. The CDR3 DNA sequence: TGTGCCAGCAGCTCCGGACAGGGACAAGAGACCCAGTACTTC. Its translation is CASSSGQGQETQYF.